The rows below give T cell receptor beta chains drawn from one sample of a study. TCRdb reprocessed the 5' RACE reads with MiXCR, giving one entry per CDR3 protein. Of 7,100 or so distinct CDR3 sequences in the sample, approximately 73% were seen once. Sequences were obtained from tumor-infiltrating Tregs sorted from the breast tumor. These receptors were collected from a female donor with breast cancer. Each CDR3 is given with its conserved first and last residue.

TRBJ1-5	14	TRBV6-5	CASSPGQVNQPQHF
TRBJ2-3	13	TRBV11-2	CASSFDPGQEQYF
TRBJ2-1	20	TRBV9	CASSVATSGDLVPGQSKQFF
TRBJ2-1	14	TRBV12-3/TRBV12-4	CASSLLAGAGEQFF
TRBJ2-1	15	TRBV20-1	CSAGTQGPSYNEQFF
TRBJ2-3	17	TRBV7-2	CASSAHGTSGSTDTQYF
TRBJ2-7	16	TRBV29-1	CAWSLLSGLRGDEQYF
TRBJ2-1	16	TRBV5-1	CASSLGSSGGYNEQFF
TRBJ1-6	15	TRBV12-3/TRBV12-4	CASSSRAGTMGPLHF
TRBJ1-1	14	TRBV6-5	CASSWNPLNTEAFF
TRBJ2-5	14	TRBV20-1	CSVPTGRDRETQYF
TRBJ1-5	17	TRBV5-1	CASSLGTGQGGFQPQHF
TRBJ2-3	13	TRBV29-1	CSVKGLDLSAQYF
TRBJ2-7	14	TRBV12-3/TRBV12-4	CASSLGDLIYEQYF
TRBJ2-7	15	TRBV5-1	CASSLDGTGVPEQYF
TRBJ1-2	15	TRBV20-1	CSARPRTGSGYGYTF
TRBJ1-5	15	TRBV2	CASSPGHKGNQPQHF
TRBJ2-7	14	TRBV11-2	CASSLALDSYEQYF
TRBJ2-7	11	TRBV29-1	CSVGKTYEQYF
TRBJ2-4	11	TRBV29-1	CSVEDRNIQYF
TRBJ2-5	16	TRBV7-9	CASSLGSRDDGETQYF
TRBJ1-5	13	TRBV9	CASSVDHNQPQHF
TRBJ2-4	14	TRBV5-1	CASSFGGPKNIQYF
TRBJ2-5	16	TRBV7-8	CASSVIPAGGVETQYF
TRBJ1-1	16	TRBV5-1	CASSLGQGYRNTEAFF
TRBJ1-5	13	TRBV7-2	CASAYDANQPQHF
TRBJ2-1	12	TRBV7-8	CASSSAAGEQFF
TRBJ2-3	17	TRBV5-1	CASSQSSSGVGTDTQYF
TRBJ2-5	15	TRBV5-5	CASSLAAAGGETQYF
TRBJ2-3	13	TRBV5-1	CASSSVSTDTQYF
TRBJ1-1	15	TRBV5-1	CASSQQNSQNTEAFF
TRBJ1-2	13	TRBV20-1	CSAWDNSNYGYTF
TRBJ2-7	16	TRBV15	CATSGDNRDRVYEQYF
TRBJ1-5	13	TRBV5-1	CASSETGNQPQHF
TRBJ2-5	15	TRBV18	CASSPPSVIQETQYF
TRBJ2-5	15	TRBV20-1	CSAREPGTGKETQYF
TRBJ2-5	15	TRBV7-9	CASSSGLAGVQTQYF
TRBJ2-6	15	TRBV12-2	CASRSPSSGANVLTF
TRBJ1-5	19	TRBV5-5	CASSLGQPKPKHSNQPQHF
TRBJ1-2	15	TRBV6-5	CASSPSPGLNYGYTF
TRBJ1-5	12	TRBV5-6	CASSVQGQPQHF
TRBJ1-1	13	TRBV6-5	CASSYDGQTEAFF
TRBJ2-7	14	TRBV7-6	CASSISGLVFEQYF
TRBJ2-7	15	TRBV5-1	CASSLIGLAPYEQYF
TRBJ2-3	14	TRBV5-1	CASFAGGSTDTQYF
TRBJ1-2	13	TRBV6-5	CASSPLMDYGYTF